This paragraph covers one T cell receptor beta chain sequence. The sample belongs to a study of blood T cell repertoires in COVID-19. About the study: Material from acute and convalescent COVID-19 was sourced from the United States, Italy and Spain.

Sequencing used immunoSEQ multiplex PCR; TCRdb keeps in-frame clones, though not all of them. This table has under 200,000 clones, 88% appearing once. Sequenced sample: PBMCs or T cells enriched from blood (not recorded which). This TCR was sampled from a woman in her 50s who had recovered from COVID-19.

The CDR3 DNA reads TGTGCCAGCAGCCTCAGACAGGGCTACGAGCAGTACTTC. It codes for CASSLRQGYEQYF. J is TRBJ2-7 and V is TRBV13; TRBD1 matches at 7 bases. CDR1 is PRHDT, CDR2 FYEKMQ, per germline (reference sequence). The CDR3 sequence is 13 residues long. V shed 5 bases and J 3 bases; nucleotides not matched to a gene: 4. Full variable domain (rest looked up from reference TRBV13 and TRBJ2-7): AAGVIQSPRHLIKEKRETATLKCYPIPRHDTVYWYQQGPGQDPQFLISFYEKMQSDKGSIPDRFSAQQFSDYHSELNMSSLELGDSALYFCASSLRQGYEQYFGPGTRLTVT.